Below are 16 T cell receptor beta chains sequenced from a single sample in a study of CD8 T cells in Susac syndrome. It was with random hexamers that about 0.45 to 1 ug RNA was reverse transcribed. From the immunoSEQ multiplex PCR reads, TCRdb called clonotypes with MiXCR, one entry per CDR3 protein. The sample lists under 200,000 distinct CDR3 sequences; roughly 92% were seen once. The sequencing sample was made of CD4+ T cells from PBMCs. Source of these receptors: a human donor with Susac syndrome.

This clonotype was counted a few times. The chain recombines TRBV7-8 with TRBJ1-2, with a tentative D call TRBD1 (5 bases). The CDR3 loop spans 13 amino acids. Germline V gene lookup returns CDR1 SGHVS and CDR2 FQNEAQ. V was cut by 6 bases and J by 4 bases, with 12 bases left in between. DNA of the CDR3: TGTGCCAGCAGTCAAGACAGCCTCTATGGCTACACCTTC. This sequence encodes CASSQDSLYGYTF.

The rearrangement uses TRBV5-4 and TRBJ1-6; D gene unclear. CDR1 is SGHNT, CDR2 YYREEE, per germline (reference sequence). The CDR3 has 15 amino acids. V was cut by 7 bases and J by 5 bases, with 16 bases left in between. In DNA, the CDR3 is TGTGCCAGCTTACGAACACCTTCAGATAATTCACCCCTCCACTTT. Its translation: CASLRTPSDNSPLHF.

The chain carries TRBV5-6 and TRBJ1-2; the D is unclear. Germline V gives CDR1 SGHDT, CDR2 YYEEEE. The V gene lost 0 bases and the J gene lost 2 bases, with 8 bases spanning the gap. This CDR3 has 14 amino acids. CDR3 amino acids: CASSLARRNYGYTF. In DNA, the CDR3 is TGTGCCAGCAGCTTGGCCAGAAGAAACTATGGCTACACCTTC.

This chain links TRBV12-3 or TRBV12-4 with TRBJ2-7; weak D call: TRBD1 (5 bases). The CDR3 consists of 15 residues. Trimming stripped 0 bases from V and 8 bases from J, with 17 bases between. CDR3 DNA sequence: TGTGCCAGCAGTTTAGCCTCAGGGCTTACGGACCAGCAGTACTTC. This codes for CASSLASGLTDQQYF.

The chain links TRBV5-1 to TRBJ2-5; D possibly uses TRBD1 or TRBD2 (5 bases each). Germline values: CDR1 SGHRS, CDR2 YFSETQ. The CDR3 is 13 residues long. Between the trimmed V and J ends, which lost 4 bases and 3 bases, there was a span of 10 bases. The CDR3 here is CASSPMGEETQYF. CDR3 DNA sequence: TGCGCCAGCAGCCCAATGGGGGAAGAGACCCAGTACTTC. The complete variable domain, with remaining parts taken from reference TRBV5-1 and TRBJ2-5, reads KAGVTQTPRYLIKTRGQQVTLSCSPISGHRSVSWYQQTPGQGLQFLFEYFSETQRNKGNFPGRFSGRQFSNSRSEMNVSTLELGDSALYLCASSPMGEETQYFGPGTRLLVL.

The V and J genes are TRBV5-4 and TRBJ2-2; 7 positions match TRBD2. The CDR3 has 14 residues. CDR1 and CDR2 from the germline V gene are SGHNT and YYREEE (reference sequence). V shed 3 bases, J shed 6 bases, and the junction held 5 bases outside the gene matches. CDR3 nucleotide sequence: TGTGCCAGCAGCTCGCAAGCGGGGCCCGGGGAGCTGTTTTTT. Protein product: CASSSQAGPGELFF.

The rearrangement joins TRBV2 to TRBJ1-6; tentative D call: TRBD1 (5 bases). This CDR3 is 15 amino acids long. CDR1 and CDR2 (germline): SNHLY, FYNNEI. Trimming took 4 bases from V and 8 from J, leaving 15 bases between them. The CDR3 protein is CASSGRGRGDSPLHF. The CDR3 region has the DNA TGTGCCAGCAGTGGAAGGGGCCGTGGGGATTCACCCCTCCACTTT.

The chain combines TRBV18 with TRBJ2-3, with D hard to call. Looked up from germline, CDR1 is KGHSH and CDR2 is LQKENI. V was trimmed by 5 bases and J by 2 bases, leaving 14 bases between them. The CDR3 has 15 residues. CDR3 in DNA: TGTGCCAGCTCAATCAACCGCGGATCCACAGATACGCAGTATTTT. Translation: CASSINRGSTDTQYF. Full variable domain (remainder filled in from reference TRBV18 and TRBJ2-3): NAGVMQNPRHLVRRRGQEARLRCSPMKGHSHVYWYRQLPEEGLKFMVYLQKENIIDESGMPKERFSAEFPKEGPSILRIQQVVRGDSAAYFCASSINRGSTDTQYFGPGTRLTVL.

This rearrangement joins TRBV5-1 to TRBJ1-1, with D possibly being TRBD1 (5 bases). Between the trimmed V and J ends, which lost 1 base and 0 bases, there was a span of 7 bases. Looked up from germline, CDR1 is SGHRS and CDR2 is YFSETQ. The length of the CDR3 is 14 residues. The CDR3 protein is CASSLQGMNTEAFF. The CDR3 DNA sequence: TGCGCCAGCAGCTTGCAGGGAATGAACACTGAAGCTTTCTTT.

The V gene is TRBV18, the J gene TRBJ2-7; D is undetermined. With 3 bases removed from V and 1 base from J, the gap between germline ends came to 10 bases. The CDR3 contains 14 residues. Germline CDR1 KGHSH, CDR2 LQKENI. CDR3 nucleotides: TGTGCCAGCTCACCGTCGACGGATTCCTACGAGCAGTACTTC. Translating it yields CASSPSTDSYEQYF. Combining the CDR3 with reference TRBV18 and TRBJ2-7 gives the whole variable domain NAGVMQNPRHLVRRRGQEARLRCSPMKGHSHVYWYRQLPEEGLKFMVYLQKENIIDESGMPKERFSAEFPKEGPSILRIQQVVRGDSAAYFCASSPSTDSYEQYFGPGTRLTVT.

This chain joins TRBV9 and TRBJ2-1; D may correspond to TRBD1 or TRBD2 (6 bases each). This CDR3 is built from 16 residues. The V end was cut by 5 bases, the J end by 6 bases, with 21 bases between. Germline V CDR1 and CDR2: SGDLS, YYNGEE. The CDR3 DNA reads as TGTGCCAGCAGGGCCGGAGGGGGGTCACGACCCAATGAGCAGTTCTTC. It encodes CASRAGGGSRPNEQFF. Using reference TRBV9 and TRBJ2-1 for the parts outside the CDR3, the full variable domain is DSGVTQTPKHLITATGQRVTLRCSPRSGDLSVYWYQQSLDQGLQFLIQYYNGEERAKGNILERFSAQQFPDLHSELNLSSLELGDSALYFCASRAGGGSRPNEQFFGPGTRLTVL.

This clonotype appeared a single time. The CDR3 spells CASSQDWISGNTIYF. CDR3 nucleotide sequence: TGTGCCAGCAGCCAAGATTGGATTTCTGGAAACACCATATATTTT. The rearrangement joins TRBV4-2 to TRBJ1-3; D unclear. The CDR3 runs to 15 residues. V was clipped by 0 bases and J by 1 base, with 7 bases between them. CDR1 and CDR2 from the germline V gene are LGHNA and YNFKEQ.

CDR3 DNA: TGTGCCTGGAGTAGGGACAGGGACGGCTCCTATAATTCACCCCTCCACTTT. Translating gives CAWSRDRDGSYNSPLHF. The chain combines TRBV30 with TRBJ1-6; 9 bases align to TRBD1. J was trimmed by 0 bases and V by 2 bases; bases with no gene match: 5. Germline lookup yields CDR1 GTSNPN and CDR2 SVGIG (reference sequence). The length of the CDR3 is 17 residues.

The genes are TRBV30 and TRBJ2-3; 7 bases are a match to TRBD2. V lost 3 bases and J lost 10; bases outside the gene matches: 7. The CDR3 sequence is 12 residues long. Germline lookup yields CDR1 GTSNPN and CDR2 SVGIG (reference sequence). The CDR3 spells CAWSLGGVAQYF. In DNA, the CDR3 is TGTGCCTGGAGCTTGGGAGGGGTGGCGCAGTATTTT.

The V and J genes are TRBV29-1 and TRBJ1-1, with D hard to call. V was pared by 4 bases and J by 0 bases, with 9 bases between. The CDR3 consists of 13 residues. CDR1 is SQVTM, CDR2 ANQGSEA, per germline. The CDR3 bases are TGCAGCGTTGTAACGGGGATGAACACTGAAGCTTTCTTT. Translation gives CSVVTGMNTEAFF.

This rearrangement joins TRBV6-2 or TRBV6-3 to TRBJ1-1, with D possibly TRBD1 on 6 matching bases. Trimming stripped 8 bases from V and 6 bases from J, with 25 bases between. Looked up from germline, CDR1 is MNHEY and CDR2 is SVGEGT. The length of the CDR3 is 16 residues. The CDR3 bases are TGTGCCAGCGGAGGCTTACGTCAGGGGAAGGGGGCTGAAGCTTTCTTT. This sequence encodes CASGGLRQGKGAEAFF.